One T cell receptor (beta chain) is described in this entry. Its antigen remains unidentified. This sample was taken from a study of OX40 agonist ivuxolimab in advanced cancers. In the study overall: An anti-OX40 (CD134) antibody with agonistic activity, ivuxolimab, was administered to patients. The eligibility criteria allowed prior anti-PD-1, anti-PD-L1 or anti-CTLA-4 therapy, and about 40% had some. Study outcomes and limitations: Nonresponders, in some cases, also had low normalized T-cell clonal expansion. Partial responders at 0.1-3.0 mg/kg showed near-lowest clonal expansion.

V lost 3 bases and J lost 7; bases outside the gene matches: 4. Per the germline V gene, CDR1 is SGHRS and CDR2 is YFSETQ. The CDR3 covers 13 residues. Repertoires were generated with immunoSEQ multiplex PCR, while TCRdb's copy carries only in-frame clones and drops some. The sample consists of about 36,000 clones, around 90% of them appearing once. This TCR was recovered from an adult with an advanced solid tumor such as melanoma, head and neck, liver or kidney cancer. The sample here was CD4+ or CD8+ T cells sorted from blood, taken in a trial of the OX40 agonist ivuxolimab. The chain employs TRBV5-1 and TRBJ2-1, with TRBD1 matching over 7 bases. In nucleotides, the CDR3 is TGCGCCAGCAGCTCGACAGGGCGAAATGAGCAGTTCTTC. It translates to CASSSTGRNEQFF.